The 21 T cell receptor beta chains below all came from one sample that was sequenced in a study of T cell changes during pregnancy in multiple sclerosis. Produced via immunoSEQ multiplex PCR; TCRdb's table is partial and in-frame only. The sample has 25,000 to 30,000 clones, roughly 90% seen once. Sample: CD8+ T cells from peripheral blood mononuclear cells, taken after pregnancy. These receptors all stem from a female donor with multiple sclerosis, enrolled in a pregnancy study.

A single count supports this clone. Written as DNA, the CDR3 is TGTGCCAGCAGAAAAGAGACGCAGTATTTT. Protein: CASRKETQYF. This chain joins TRBV27 and TRBJ2-3, with D hard to call. Trimming cost V 6 bases and J 9 bases, with 7 bases left between them. The CDR3 loop spans 10 amino acids. CDR1 and CDR2 from the germline V gene are MNHEY and SMNVEV (reference sequence).

By frequency in the sample, this clone is medium-sized (0.01 to 0.1%). CDR3 DNA: TGTGCCAGCAGTCCCTCTCGCTCTGGAAACACCATATATTTT. This codes for CASSPSRSGNTIYF. The chain recombines TRBV27 with TRBJ1-3; D remains unclear. This CDR3 is built from 14 residues. Trimming left V 5 bases short and J 0 bases short, with 8 bases between. Germline loops: CDR1 MNHEY, CDR2 SMNVEV (reference sequence).

The rearrangement uses TRBV7-9 and TRBJ2-3; 11 bases align to TRBD2. This CDR3 comprises 17 residues. Unmatched junction bases numbered 12, after V lost 5 bases and J lost 5 bases. Germline V gene sequence: CDR1 SEHNR, CDR2 FQNEAQ (reference sequence). The CDR3 sequence: CASSLARTSGLGDTQYF. In nucleotides, the CDR3 is TGTGCCAGCAGCCTGGCCCGGACTAGCGGGTTGGGAGATACGCAGTATTTT.

This chain links TRBV19 with TRBJ2-1; TRBD2 matches at 12 bases. The junction had 13 bases not matched to a gene; V was cut back by 5 bases and J by 8 bases. Germline loops: CDR1 LNHDA, CDR2 SQIVND (reference sequence). The CDR3 runs 17 residues. CDR3 sequence reads: CASSLRLAGDPMDEQFF. For the CDR3, the DNA is TGTGCCAGTAGTCTCCGACTAGCGGGAGACCCTATGGATGAGCAGTTCTTC.

The chain is built from TRBV11-2 and TRBJ2-1, with 10 bases aligning to TRBD2. The V gene end was trimmed by 2 bases and the J gene end by 3 bases; junction bases not matched to a gene: 4. Germline CDR1 is SGHAT and CDR2 is FQNNGV. The CDR3 contains 16 residues. The CDR3, as DNA: TGTGCCAGCAGCTTAACTAGCGGGGTCCTCTACAATGAGCAGTTCTTC. Translated: CASSLTSGVLYNEQFF.

The rearrangement joins TRBV5-1 to TRBJ1-1; no definite D call. Trimming left V 1 base short and J 2 bases short, with 6 bases between. This CDR3 has 13 residues. CDR1 and CDR2 (germline): SGHRS, YFSETQ. CDR3 DNA: TGCGCCAGCAGCTTGTTCCTCAACACTGAAGCTTTCTTT. It encodes CASSLFLNTEAFF.

This chain links TRBV5-4 with TRBJ2-2; D call uncertain. The V end lost 4 bases, the J end lost 0 bases, and 13 bases lay between the germline ends. Germline CDR1 reads SGHNT; CDR2 reads YYREEE (reference sequence). The CDR3 spans 16 residues. The CDR3 region has the DNA TGTGCCAGCAGCGACAACAAGACACCGAACACCGGGGAGCTGTTTTTT. This sequence encodes CASSDNKTPNTGELFF.

The rearrangement joins TRBV7-9 to TRBJ2-7; a weak D match, TRBD1 (5 bases). This CDR3 is built from 14 residues. From germline, CDR1 is SEHNR and CDR2 FQNEAQ (reference sequence). V lost 2 bases and J lost 3, with 11 bases in between. In DNA form, the CDR3 reads TGTGCCAGCAGCTTAAGCCTACAGGTCTACGAGCAGTACTTC. Translation gives CASSLSLQVYEQYF.

V usage is TRBV11-3 and J usage is TRBJ2-1; 8 nucleotides match TRBD2. CDR1 and CDR2 from the germline V gene are SGHNT and YENEEA. The V and J ends lost 0 bases and 4 bases, in that order; junction bases with no gene match: 5. CDR3 length equals 16 residues. The CDR3, as DNA: TGTGCCAGCAGCTTAGACGGTAGCGGGAATTACAATGAGCAGTTCTTC. Translation: CASSLDGSGNYNEQFF.

The chain is built from TRBV6-4 and TRBJ2-1; 10 bases align to TRBD2. The J segment lost 4 bases and the V segment lost 8 bases, leaving 8 bases of the junction unmatched. The CDR3 consists of 15 residues. Germline loops: CDR1 MRHNA, CDR2 SNTAGT. As DNA, the CDR3 is TGTGCCAGCCGCCGGACTAGCGGAACGTACAATGAGCAGTTCTTC. Translated: CASRRTSGTYNEQFF.

This clone was observed a few times. V usage is TRBV6-1 and J usage is TRBJ2-5, with a possible D match to TRBD2 (7 bases). Germline V gene sequence: CDR1 MNHNS, CDR2 SASEGT. Trimming removed 8 bases from V and 0 bases from J, with 10 bases in between. The CDR3 has 13 amino acids. In DNA form, the CDR3 reads TGTGCCAGCGGAGGGGGGGACCAAGAGACCCAGTACTTC. This sequence encodes CASGGGDQETQYF.

This clone was observed once. The CDR3 loop is CSVYRRSEAFF. The CDR3 region has the DNA TGCAGCGTGTACCGACGGAGTGAAGCTTTCTTT. The chain combines TRBV29-1 with TRBJ1-1, with D unclear. The CDR3 has 11 amino acids. The V end was cut by 6 bases, the J end by 7 bases, with 12 bases between. In germline, CDR1 is SQVTM, CDR2 ANQGSEA.

The CDR3 spells CASRPTSGRAHEQFF. CDR3 DNA sequence: TGTGCCAGCAGGCCAACTAGCGGGAGGGCCCATGAGCAGTTCTTC. The rearrangement links TRBV7-9 to TRBJ2-1, with 13 positions matching TRBD2. Trimming at V came to 6 bases and at J to 8 bases, leaving 7 bases not matched to a gene. Germline loops: CDR1 SEHNR, CDR2 FQNEAQ (reference sequence). The CDR3 has 15 amino acids.

V gene TRBV7-9 combines with J gene TRBJ2-2; perhaps TRBD1 as D (6 bases). Deletions cut 5 bases from V and 7 bases from J, with 11 bases between. The CDR3 loop spans 13 amino acids. Germline V lookup: CDR1 SEHNR, CDR2 FQNEAQ (reference sequence). CDR3 DNA: TGTGCCAGCAGCCCCCGAGGGGGCGGGGAGCTGTTTTTT. Protein sequence: CASSPRGGGELFF.

The J gene is TRBJ2-2, the V gene TRBV9, with a weak D call TRBD2 (7 bases). The germline CDR1 and CDR2 sequences are SGDLS and YYNGEE. V was trimmed by 2 bases and J by 2 bases, leaving 13 bases between them. The CDR3 spans 16 residues. The CDR3 region is CASSVYGGPNTGELFF. CDR3 DNA sequence: TGTGCCAGCAGCGTTTACGGGGGGCCTAACACCGGGGAGCTGTTTTTT.

The chain has TRBV5-6 and TRBJ2-1; D might be TRBD2 (6 bases). The CDR3 runs 17 residues. Germline V CDR1 and CDR2: SGHDT, YYEEEE. V dropped 0 bases and J dropped 5 bases, with 18 bases sitting between them. CDR3 in amino acids: CASSLVVSGWLHNEQFF. For the CDR3, the DNA is TGTGCCAGCAGCTTGGTTGTAAGCGGGTGGCTCCACAATGAGCAGTTCTTC.

This chain links TRBV27 with TRBJ1-5, with 11 bases aligning to TRBD1. The CDR3 length is 15 residues. The ends lost 2 bases at V and 6 bases at J; junction bases unmatched: 3. Per the germline V gene, CDR1 is MNHEY and CDR2 is SMNVEV (reference sequence). The CDR3 loop reads CASSLGTGGTQPQHF. CDR3 in DNA: TGTGCCAGCAGTTTAGGGACAGGGGGTACTCAGCCCCAGCATTTT.

As concerns this clone: One end of the junction does not line up with germline, which may come from a read error. The sample carries other DNA sequences with the same CDR3. The gene calls are TRBV19 and TRBJ1-2; TRBD1 matches at 7 bases. Per the germline V gene, CDR1 is LNHDA and CDR2 is SQIVND (reference sequence). The CDR3 loop spans 15 amino acids. The CDR3 DNA sequence: TGTGCCAGTGGTATCCGGGACAGCGACTTCTATGGCTACACCTTC. This translates into CASGIRDSDFYGYTF.

The V call is TRBV11-3, the J call TRBJ2-3; 10 bases align to TRBD2. This CDR3 has 20 amino acids. Germline V lookup: CDR1 SGHNT, CDR2 YENEEA. Trimming took 4 bases from V and 7 from J; bases not matched to a gene: 23. The DNA for the CDR3 is TGTGCCAGCAGCTCTCCGGGACAGGTGAACCAAGGACTAGCGGCTCATACGCAGTATTTT. Translated: CASSSPGQVNQGLAAHTQYF.

The V gene is TRBV5-4, the J gene TRBJ1-2; a weak D match, TRBD1 (6 bases). V was shortened by 2 bases and J by 11 bases, with 16 bases between the two germline ends. Germline V gene data show CDR1 as SGHNT and CDR2 as YYREEE (reference sequence). The CDR3 runs 13 residues. CDR3 bases: TGTGCCAGCAGCTTTGCTACAGGGTCGGTGTACACCTTC. This sequence encodes CASSFATGSVYTF. Looking up the rest from reference TRBV5-4 and TRBJ1-2 gives the full variable domain: ETGVTQSPTHLIKTRGQQVTLRCSSQSGHNTVSWYQQALGQGPQFIFQYYREEENGRGNFPPRFSGLQFPNYSSELNVNALELDDSALYLCASSFATGSVYTFGSGTRLTVV.

The CDR3 DNA is TGTGCCAGCAGTTCCGGGACAGGGTTGTCCTACGAGCAGTACTTC. Translating it yields CASSSGTGLSYEQYF. The chain recombines TRBV28 with TRBJ2-7; 9 positions agree with TRBD1. The germline V gene encodes CDR1 MDHEN and CDR2 SYDVKM. CDR3 length equals 15 residues. Trimming at V came to 4 bases and at J to 1 base, leaving 5 bases not matched to a gene.